The source of this T cell receptor (beta chain) is a study of blood T cell repertoires in COVID-19 (dated by TCRdb to the early 2020s). A note on the overall study: Samples covering the acute and convalescent phases of COVID-19 were provided by collaborators in the United States, Italy and Spain. The prospective study material was composed of cDNA or gDNA derived from T cells, B-cell-depleted T cells, or PBMCs. Subjects who had been exposed to COVID-19, were actively infected with it, or had recovered from it provided the deeply sampled blood TCRbeta repertoires that made up the dataset. The repertoires were released in a freely available public database meant as a resource for research on the immune response to SARS-CoV-2. The samples were drawn from two sources: the first 160 participants of the ongoing ImmuneRACE study, and over 950 subjects contributed by 6 global collaborators. A de-identified subject ID, COVID-19 status, age in years and sex were almost always included in the sample metadata. Where available, HLA class I and class II types were taken from metadata supplied by the sample provider and were not determined by assay-based typing.

Results and caveats for the whole study, not just this receptor: The amount of clinical and demographic metadata varied by source and participant and was provided uncurated.

Taken from cysteine to phenylalanine, the CDR3 has 14 residues. Left in the record is the CDR3 DNA by itself, 42 bases read in frame from the first base. A distance of 10 bases separates the germline ends of V and J, which lose 1 base and 4 bases respectively. Via the germline V gene, CDR1 is MGHRA and CDR2 YSYEKL. In the case of this clone: The specificity of this receptor is unknown. Base qualities are missing; no much larger clone stands one base away.

The collaborating institutions used their own protocols to collect whole blood in K2EDTA tubes. For TCRbeta analysis, collaborators shipped samples as frozen whole blood, isolated PBMCs, or DNA extracted from either of those sample types. The immunoSEQ Assay, a bias-controlled multiplex PCR, was used to amplify TCRbeta CDR3 regions from genomic DNA. The original pipeline was this. The number of nucleated cells in each sample was estimated from the amplification of reference gene primers within the assay. To quantify the absolute abundance of each unique TCRbeta CDR3 rearrangement, sequence reads were collapsed and filtered. For each sample, productive Simpson clonality was calculated by taking the square root of Simpson's diversity index across productive rearrangements. Held by TCRdb, this immuneACCESS table contains in-frame sequences only and omits some clones. Under half of the omission traces to an unresolved V gene where checked; the cause of the rest is unknown. V and J calls and clone size are given by that table; D and trimming were obtained from the DNA. This sample has around 60,000 clones in its table, and 77% of those were observed once. Of the sample, 25% to 35% is held by the ten largest clones.

This TCR was recovered from a human donor in a cohort sampled during active COVID-19. The sequence links TRBV4-1 to TRBJ2-5, with TRBD1 perhaps the D gene, on 6 matching bases. The sequenced sample was peripheral blood. For the CDR3, the sequence is CASSQGQGTETQYF. The bases read TGCGCCAGCAGCCAAGGTCAGGGGACAGAGACCCAGTACTTC.